This TCR beta chain originates from a study of blood T cell repertoires in COVID-19. In the original processing: Amplification of reference gene primers provided the estimated nucleated cell counts. Some clones are missing from TCRdb's copy, which holds only in-frame ones; the method was immunoSEQ multiplex PCR. V, J and clone size are taken as reported in that table, and D and trimming were inferred from the DNA itself. Among approximately 220,000 clones listed, 75% to 85% were seen once. V was shortened by 3 bases and J by 6 bases, with 14 bases between the two germline ends. Per germline, CDR1 MNHEY and CDR2 SVGEGT. The CDR3 is made up of 14 amino acids. Cohorts were determined from participant-reported clinical history.

Sequencing was carried out using PBMCs or T cells enriched from blood (not recorded which). This chain links TRBV6-2 or TRBV6-3 with TRBJ1-1; D is unclear. This clonotype originated in a woman aged 40 to 50 with acute COVID-19. The CDR3 DNA reads TGTGCCAGCAGTTATCGGGAGGCCGGATCTGAAGCTTTCTTT. Protein: CASSYREAGSEAFF.